The clone carrying this T cell receptor (beta chain) has more than one count but fewer than ten. What it binds is unknown. Constant-segment-primed 5'RACE gave TCR alpha and TCR beta cDNA libraries with sample barcodes and UMIs. TCRdb reprocessed the 5' RACE reads with MiXCR, giving one entry per CDR3 protein. The sample yields a few hundred thousand distinct CDR3 sequences, under 30% seen once. The sample originates from a study of T-cell memory formation after mild COVID-19. Study observations and caveats: Researchers found some responding clones in pre-infection memory, a sign that cross-reactive memory joined. Later expanders leaned CD4+, whereas clones that contracted between day 15 and 85 were balanced CD4/CD8. CD4+ contracting clones were found mainly in CM and EM, and CD8+ ones in EMRA.

The sequence was obtained from an adult woman who had mild COVID-19 (a few samples of this study predate the infection). Cell type and time point are not known. The sample was PBMCs or a T cell subset sorted from them (not recorded which).

This CDR3 reads CASSHDSANYGYTF. CDR3 DNA sequence: TGTGCCAGCAGCCACGACAGTGCTAACTATGGCTACACCTTC. The chain recombines TRBV27 with TRBJ1-2, with D tentatively TRBD1 (5 bases). The germline V and J ends were trimmed by 6 bases and 0 bases, with 11 bases remaining between them. This CDR3 contains 14 residues. Germline values: CDR1 MNHEY, CDR2 SMNVEV (reference sequence).